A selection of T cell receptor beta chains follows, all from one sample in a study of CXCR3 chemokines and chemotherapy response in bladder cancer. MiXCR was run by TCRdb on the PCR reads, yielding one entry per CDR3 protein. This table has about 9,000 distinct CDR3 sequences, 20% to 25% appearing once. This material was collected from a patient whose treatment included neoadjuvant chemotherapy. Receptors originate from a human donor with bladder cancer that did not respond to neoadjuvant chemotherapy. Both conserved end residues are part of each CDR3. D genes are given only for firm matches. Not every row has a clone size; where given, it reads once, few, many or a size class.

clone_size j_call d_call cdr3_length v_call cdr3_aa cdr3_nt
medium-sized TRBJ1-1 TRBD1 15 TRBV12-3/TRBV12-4 CASSFSVTGGTEAFF TGTGCCAGCAGTTTTAGCGTGACAGGGGGCACTGAAGCTTTCTTT
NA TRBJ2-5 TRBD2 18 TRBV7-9 CASTQRLRTGLAQETQYF TGTGCCAGCACTCAACGACTGAGAACGGGACTAGCTCAAGAGACCCAGTACTTC
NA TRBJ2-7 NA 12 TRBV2 CASSDGRPEQYF TGTGCCAGCAGTGATGGACGGCCCGAGCAGTACTTC
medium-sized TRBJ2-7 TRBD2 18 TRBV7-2 CASSSLRGAGGALYEQYF TGTGCCAGCAGCTCCTTGAGGGGAGCGGGGGGGGCACTCTACGAGCAGTACTTC
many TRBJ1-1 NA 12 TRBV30 CAWSRSGPEAFF TGTGCCTGGAGTAGATCGGGGCCTGAAGCTTTCTTT
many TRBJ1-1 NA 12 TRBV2 CASRETGVLAFF TGTGCCAGCAGGGAGACAGGAGTCTTGGCTTTCTTT
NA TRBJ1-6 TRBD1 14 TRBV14 CASSFGQGGAPLHF TGTGCCAGCAGCTTCGGACAGGGGGGGGCACCCCTCCACTTT
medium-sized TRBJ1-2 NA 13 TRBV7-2 CASSRSVNYGYTF TGTGCCAGCAGCCGGTCAGTAAACTATGGCTACACCTTC
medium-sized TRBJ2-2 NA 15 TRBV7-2 CASGPRHTDTGELFF TGTGCCAGCGGACCGCGGCACACGGACACCGGGGAGCTGTTTTTT
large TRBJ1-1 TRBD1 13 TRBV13 CASSWTGGTEAFF TGTGCCAGCAGCTGGACAGGGGGCACTGAAGCTTTCTTT
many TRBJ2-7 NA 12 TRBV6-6 CASKGVAYEQYF TGTGCCAGCAAGGGGGTGGCCTACGAGCAGTACTTC
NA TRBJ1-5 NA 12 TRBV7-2 CASQEGGQPQHF TGTGCCAGCCAGGAGGGCGGTCAGCCCCAGCATTTT
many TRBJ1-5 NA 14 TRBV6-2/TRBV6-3 CASSYEGGVQPQHF TGTGCCAGCAGTTATGAGGGTGGGGTTCAGCCCCAGCATTTT
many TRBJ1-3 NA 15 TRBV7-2 CASSQQWGSGNTIYF TGTGCCAGCTCTCAGCAGTGGGGCTCTGGAAACACCATATATTTT
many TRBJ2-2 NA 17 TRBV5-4 CASSPTPGPLNTGELFF TGTGCCAGCAGTCCCACCCCGGGACCCCTCAACACCGGGGAGCTGTTTTTT
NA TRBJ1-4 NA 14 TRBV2 CASRVGRANEKLFF TGTGCCAGCAGGGTAGGAAGGGCAAATGAAAAACTGTTTTTT
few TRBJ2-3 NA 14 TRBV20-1 CSAVPPPSTDTQYF TGCAGTGCCGTACCGCCCCCCAGCACAGATACGCAGTATTTT
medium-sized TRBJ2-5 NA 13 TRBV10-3 CAISESREETQYF TGTGCCATCAGTGAGTCAAGGGAGGAGACCCAGTACTTC
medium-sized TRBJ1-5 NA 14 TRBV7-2 CASSLARGGQPQHF TGTGCCAGCAGCTTAGCGCGGGGCGGTCAGCCCCAGCATTTT
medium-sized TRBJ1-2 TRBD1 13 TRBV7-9 CASSPGTGYGYTF TGTGCCAGCAGCCCCGGGACAGGGTATGGCTACACCTTC
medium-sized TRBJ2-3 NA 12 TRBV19 CASSPNTDTQYF TGTGCCAGTAGTCCCAACACAGATACGCAGTATTTT
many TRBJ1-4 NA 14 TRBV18 CASSPGLGNEKLFF TGTGCCAGCTCACCCGGGTTAGGGAATGAAAAACTGTTTTTT
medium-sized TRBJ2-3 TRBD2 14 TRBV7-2 CASIERGDTDTQYF TGTGCCAGCATTGAGCGGGGGGACACAGATACGCAGTATTTT
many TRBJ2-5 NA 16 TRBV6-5 CASSFGPYPDLETQYF TGTGCCAGCAGTTTTGGGCCTTACCCCGATCTAGAGACCCAGTACTTC
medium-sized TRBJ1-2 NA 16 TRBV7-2 CASSLDPGRLGGGYTF TGTGCCAGCAGCTTAGATCCGGGACGCCTGGGGGGTGGCTACACCTTC
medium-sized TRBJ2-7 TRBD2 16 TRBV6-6 CASSFGAAGGQYEQYF TGTGCCAGCAGTTTCGGGGCGGCGGGGGGACAATACGAGCAGTACTTC
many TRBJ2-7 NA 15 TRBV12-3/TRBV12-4 CASSPTRSPSYEQYF TGTGCCAGCAGTCCCACTAGGAGTCCCTCCTACGAGCAGTACTTC
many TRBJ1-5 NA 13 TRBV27 CASSLAGYQPQHF TGTGCCAGCAGTTTAGCAGGCTATCAGCCCCAGCATTTT
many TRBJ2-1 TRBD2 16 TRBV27 CASSFLGTSGVYEQFF TGTGCCAGCAGTTTCCTCGGGACTAGCGGGGTCTATGAGCAGTTCTTC
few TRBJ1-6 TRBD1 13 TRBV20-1 CSARVQGTSPLHF TGCAGTGCTAGAGTACAGGGGACTTCACCCCTCCACTTT
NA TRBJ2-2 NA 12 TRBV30 CAWSANTGELFF TGTGCCTGGAGTGCGAACACCGGGGAGCTGTTTTTT
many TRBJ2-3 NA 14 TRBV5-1 CASSPGSFTDTQYF TGCGCCAGCAGCCCCGGGAGCTTCACAGATACGCAGTATTTT
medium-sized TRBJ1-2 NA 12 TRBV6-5 CASSSDTYGYTF TGTGCCAGCAGCTCCGACACCTATGGCTACACCTTC
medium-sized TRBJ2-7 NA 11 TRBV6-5 CASRRQWEQYF TGTGCCAGCAGGCGGCAGTGGGAGCAGTACTTC
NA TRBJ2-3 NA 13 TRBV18 CAPRGPSTDTQYF TGTGCCCCCCGGGGCCCCAGCACAGATACGCAGTATTTT
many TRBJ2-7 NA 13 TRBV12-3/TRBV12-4 CATRKGSGYEQYF TGTGCCACCAGAAAGGGGAGCGGCTACGAGCAGTACTTC
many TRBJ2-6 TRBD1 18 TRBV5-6 CASSRPGQGFSGANVLTF TGTGCCAGCAGCCGGCCGGGACAGGGGTTCTCTGGGGCCAACGTCCTGACTTTC
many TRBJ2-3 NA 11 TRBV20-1 CSAFRTDTQYF TGCAGTGCTTTTAGAACAGATACGCAGTATTTT
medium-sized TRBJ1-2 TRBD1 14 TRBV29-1 CSVKGQGSNYGYTF TGCAGCGTAAAAGGACAGGGCTCAAACTATGGCTACACCTTC
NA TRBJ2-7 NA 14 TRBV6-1 CASSHRGAPYEQYF TGTGCCAGCAGCCACCGCGGGGCCCCCTACGAGCAGTACTTC
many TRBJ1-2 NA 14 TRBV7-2 CASSSGSGNYGYTF TGTGCCAGCAGCTCCGGGAGTGGCAACTATGGCTACACCTTC